This is a list of T cell receptor beta chains from one sample in a study of T cells in Graves' hyperthyroidism and ophthalmopathy. TCRdb independently ran MiXCR on the multiplex PCR reads; one entry per CDR3 protein. Found here are approximately 490,000 distinct CDR3 sequences, 22% of them singletons; the top ten hold about 49%. Sequenced input: blood. Every receptor here comes from a woman in her seventies with Graves' ophthalmopathy. The CDR3 runs from the conserved cysteine through the conserved F or W. A D gene is named only where the DNA matches it firmly. Where a row states a size, it is once, few, many or the class of an expanded clone; other rows omit it.

18	TRBV9	TRBD2	.	TRBJ2-3	TGTGCCAGCAGCGTAGGGGCCGGGACTAGCGGGAGTCGGGATACGCAGTATTTT	CASSVGAGTSGSRDTQYF
13	TRBV4-2	.	once	TRBJ2-1	TGTGCCAGCAGCCAAGATAGGGCGAGTGAGCAGTTCTTC	CASSQDRASEQFF
16	TRBV29-1	TRBD1	.	TRBJ1-4	TGCAGCCCGCGGACAGGGGGAGAGGGAAGGGATGAAAAACTGTTTTTT	CSPRTGGEGRDEKLFF
14	TRBV12-3/TRBV12-4	.	few	TRBJ2-1	TGTGCCAGCAGTTTATCGGGACATCCCAATGAGCAGTTCTTC	CASSLSGHPNEQFF
15	TRBV7-2	.	once	TRBJ2-2	TGTGCCAGCAGCTTTGAGACGCCCGGGACCGGGGAGCTGTTTTTT	CASSFETPGTGELFF
15	TRBV30	.	few	TRBJ1-5	TGTGCCTGGAAGGAAGGCCTCCAAGGGAATCAGCCCCAGCATTTT	CAWKEGLQGNQPQHF
14	TRBV30	.	.	TRBJ1-6	TGTGCCTGGGGTGCAGTGACGGTGAATTCACCCCTCCACTTT	CAWGAVTVNSPLHF
15	TRBV9	TRBD2	.	TRBJ2-7	TGTGCCAGCAGCGTAAGTGGCGGGAGCTCCTACGAGCAGTACTTC	CASSVSGGSSYEQYF
14	TRBV4-1	TRBD1	.	TRBJ2-3	TGCACCAGCAGCCTAAGGGGGCGCGCAGATACGCAGTATTTT	CTSSLRGRADTQYF
11	TRBV6-9	.	once	TRBJ2-1	TGTGCCAGCAGTTACACCCATGAGCAGTTCTTC	CASSYTHEQFF
16	TRBV7-9	.	few	TRBJ2-1	TGTGCCAGCAGCGCAGTGACAGGTGTCTCCTACAATGAGCAGTTCTTC	CASSAVTGVSYNEQFF
15	TRBV5-4	TRBD2	many	TRBJ2-1	TGTGCCAGCAGCCTGGGACTAGCGGATTACAATGAGCAGTTCTTC	CASSLGLADYNEQFF
12	TRBV10-3	.	few	TRBJ2-7	TGTGCCATCAGTGGGGGCCACTACGAGCAGTACTTC	CAISGGHYEQYF
13	TRBV24-1	.	.	TRBJ1-1	TGTGCCACCTCTGGTGGCAAGAACACTGAAGCTTTCTTT	CATSGGKNTEAFF
16	TRBV7-2	.	few	TRBJ2-3	TGTGCCAGCAGCTTGATACCGGGACTTCACACAGATACGCAGTATTTT	CASSLIPGLHTDTQYF
13	TRBV5-1	.	few	TRBJ1-4	TGCGCCAGCAGCTTGGATGGGTTCCAAAAACTGTTTTTT	CASSLDGFQKLFF
12	TRBV7-3	.	few	TRBJ2-7	TGTGCCAGCAGCCTCCCGCCGGGGGAGCAGTACTTC	CASSLPPGEQYF
15	TRBV6-4	.	.	TRBJ2-7	TGTGCCAGCGCAACGCCCGGACGGACGGGCTACGAGCAGTACTTC	CASATPGRTGYEQYF
14	TRBV5-1	.	many	TRBJ2-3	TGCGCCAGCAGCTTTTACCGGGAGAGAGATACGCAGTATTTT	CASSFYRERDTQYF
14	TRBV2	.	many	TRBJ2-3	TGTGCCAGCAGAAACAGGGAAGCGACAGATACGCAGTATTTT	CASRNREATDTQYF
20	TRBV6-1	TRBD2	many	TRBJ2-7	TGTGCCAGCAGTGAAGCGCTAGGCCTAGCGGGAGGGCCAACTACCTACGAGCAGTACTTC	CASSEALGLAGGPTTYEQYF
13	TRBV6-1	.	few	TRBJ2-1	TGTGCCAGCAGTGTGGTGAGGTTCAATGAGCAGTTCTTC	CASSVVRFNEQFF
13	TRBV30	.	.	TRBJ2-5	TGTGCCTGGAGTGTGTCTTCCCAAGAGACCCAGTACTTC	CAWSVSSQETQYF
13	TRBV6-2/TRBV6-3	.	many	TRBJ2-7	TGTGCCAGCAGTTCCGGACTACTAGCTGAGCAGTACTTC	CASSSGLLAEQYF
16	TRBV27	TRBD2	.	TRBJ2-5	TGTGCCAGCAGTTCTCATAGCGGGAGAGTCCGTGGGACCCAGTACTTC	CASSSHSGRVRGTQYF
16	TRBV10-3	.	.	TRBJ2-7	TGTGCCATCAGTGAGCCGGCGTCCCGGACCCTCTACGAGCAGTACTTC	CAISEPASRTLYEQYF
13	TRBV5-6	.	few	TRBJ1-1	TGTGCCAGCAGCCCCAGGGTAGACACTGAAGCTTTCTTT	CASSPRVDTEAFF
13	TRBV18	TRBD1	.	TRBJ2-5	TGTGCCAGTAACAGGGGAATTCAAGAGACCCAGTACTTC	CASNRGIQETQYF
16	TRBV12-3/TRBV12-4	.	.	TRBJ1-2	TGTGCCAGCAGTTTAACTCTCGGAAGGGCTTACCATGGCTACACCTTC	CASSLTLGRAYHGYTF
15	TRBV9	.	few	TRBJ2-1	TGTGCCAGCAGCCCCCGCGTTTGGGCCAACAATGAGCAGTTCTTC	CASSPRVWANNEQFF
15	TRBV28	TRBD1	.	TRBJ2-7	TGTGCCAGCAGTCCAACCGGGACAGTATCCTACGAGCAGTACTTC	CASSPTGTVSYEQYF
14	TRBV20-1	.	.	TRBJ2-1	TGCAGTGCTAGTACTAGCCCAAAACGTAATGAGCAGCTCTTC	CSASTSPKRNEQLF
15	TRBV7-2	TRBD2	few	TRBJ2-5	TGTGCCAGCAGCTTAGCCAATTCGGGGGGAAAGACCCAGTACTTC	CASSLANSGGKTQYF
14	TRBV6-1	.	many	TRBJ2-7	TGTGCCAGCAGTGAGAGTCCCGCCTCCTACGAGCAGTACTTC	CASSESPASYEQYF
15	TRBV7-9	.	few	TRBJ1-1	TGTGCCAGCAGTTTTCTCGGACAGTCGAACACTGAAGCTTTCTTT	CASSFLGQSNTEAFF
16	TRBV4-3	.	few	TRBJ2-3	TGCGCCAGCAGCCAAGATTTTAAGCGGTCCACAGATACGCAGTATTTT	CASSQDFKRSTDTQYF
17	TRBV20-1	TRBD1	.	TRBJ1-5	TGCAGTGCTAGAGATCAACAGGGGGTAATGCAAAGTCAGCCCCAGCATTTT	CSARDQQGVMQSQPQHF
15	TRBV20-1	.	.	TRBJ1-3	TGCAGTGCCGGGCGACAGTCTGGCTCTGGAAACACCATATATTTT	CSAGRQSGSGNTIYF
14	TRBV2	TRBD2	many	TRBJ2-7	TGTGCCAGCAGTGGGGGCGGGAGGGCGTACGAGCAGTACTTC	CASSGGGRAYEQYF
14	TRBV12-3/TRBV12-4	.	many	TRBJ2-3	TGTGCCAGCAGTCTGGGCAGAAAATCAGATACGCAGTATTTT	CASSLGRKSDTQYF
12	TRBV30	.	.	TRBJ2-1	TGTGCCTGGAGTCCTACTAGAAATGAGCAGTTCTTC	CAWSPTRNEQFF
15	TRBV7-2	.	.	TRBJ2-7	TGTGCCAGCAGCTTAGATTCCCGGGGGCCTGGAGAGCAGTACTTC	CASSLDSRGPGEQYF
13	TRBV2	.	.	TRBJ1-4	TGTGCCAGCAGGTGGACAGAGAATGAAAAACTGTTTTTT	CASRWTENEKLFF
13	TRBV30	.	.	TRBJ2-5	TGTGCCTGGGCGGCCCGGGAAGGGGGGACCCAGTACTTC	CAWAAREGGTQYF
13	TRBV7-9	.	many	TRBJ2-3	TGTGCCAGCAGACGCGGGGCGAGGGATACGCAGTATTTT	CASRRGARDTQYF
15	TRBV7-9	.	few	TRBJ2-3	TGTGCCAGCAGCCTCGGGGCGGGACCGACAGATACGCAGTATTTT	CASSLGAGPTDTQYF
13	TRBV29-1	.	few	TRBJ2-7	TGCAGCGGCGGGGCGAGACAGGGCTACGAGCAGTACTTC	CSGGARQGYEQYF
14	TRBV7-2	.	few	TRBJ2-7	TGTGCCAGCAGCTTAGTAGGGGTAGTGGGAAAGCAGTACTTC	CASSLVGVVGKQYF
18	TRBV20-1	TRBD2	.	TRBJ2-1	TGCAGTGCCGGGCCCTCAACCGGGGCTAGCGGATACTACAATGAGCAGTTCTTC	CSAGPSTGASGYYNEQFF
13	TRBV19	.	many	TRBJ1-1	TGTGCCAGTAGTATGACAGGAAGAACTGAAGCTTTCTTT	CASSMTGRTEAFF
16	TRBV27	TRBD1	many	TRBJ1-1	TGTGCCAGCAGTCATGACAGGGGGCTGAGGAACACTGAAGCTTTCTTT	CASSHDRGLRNTEAFF
14	TRBV12-5	.	.	TRBJ2-2	TGTGCTAGTGGTTTATCTGCGAACACCGGGGAGCTGTTTTTT	CASGLSANTGELFF
18	TRBV7-8	TRBD2	.	TRBJ2-3	TGTGCCAGCAGCTCGGGACTAGCGGGCCCCTCTGGCACAGATACGCAGTATTTT	CASSSGLAGPSGTDTQYF
17	TRBV19	TRBD1	many	TRBJ1-1	TGTGCCAGTAGTCCGGAGAGGACAGGGGGTAGAAACACTGAAGCTTTCTTT	CASSPERTGGRNTEAFF